This T cell receptor (beta chain) was sequenced in a study of blood T cell repertoires in COVID-19. Some clones are missing from TCRdb's copy, which holds only in-frame ones; the method was immunoSEQ multiplex PCR. The sample holds some 390,000 clones, around 87% seen once. The specimen sequenced was peripheral blood. The TCR sequence derives from a woman aged 60 to 75 with COVID-19, enrolled during active disease.

This chain's CDR3 is CASSYAGTRLYEQYF. The CDR3 nucleotides are TGTGCCAGCAGTTACGCTGGGACACGCCTTTACGAGCAGTACTTC. The rearrangement links TRBV6-5 to TRBJ2-7, with D possibly being TRBD1 (6 bases). The germline V and J ends were trimmed by 2 bases and 4 bases, with 15 bases remaining between them. The CDR3 is 15 amino acids. Germline lookup yields CDR1 MNHEY and CDR2 SVGAGI.